The 6 T cell receptor beta chains listed next were all sequenced from one sample in a study of T cell responses to AZD1222 COVID-19 vaccine (dated by TCRdb to the early 2020s). Library method: the immunoSEQ multiplex PCR assay. TCRdb obtained this table from immuneACCESS and retained in-frame rearrangements with V and J assigned. These tables miss some clones; where compared with another copy, unresolved V genes account for less than half of the shortfall, and the remainder is unexplained. The sample includes about 93,000 clones, with over 75% observed a single time. Clones ranked in the top ten supply more than 2% of the sample. Interpreted using the paper, the time point label stands for: about 28 days (+/-7) after the second vaccine dose. Sequenced material: peripheral blood, taken 28 days after the second AZD1222 dose. These receptors originate from an adult who received the AZD1222 COVID-19 vaccine.

About this clone itself: The junction differs from germline at one of its ends, possibly a read error. The genes are TRBV20-1 and TRBJ1-1; unclear D gene. Germline CDR1 is DFQATT and CDR2 is SNEGSKA (reference sequence). The CDR3 loop spans 11 amino acids. The CDR3 bases are TGCAGTGCTAGAGATAACAGTGAAGCTTTCTTT. Translation: CSARDNSEAFF.

The gene calls are TRBV7-9 and TRBJ2-7; 8 bases line up with TRBD1. The length of the CDR3 is 14 residues. CDR1 is SEHNR, CDR2 FQNEAQ, per germline (reference sequence). The J segment lost 5 bases and the V segment lost 5 bases, leaving 8 bases of the junction unmatched. CDR3 protein: CASSHRQGFNEQYF. Here the CDR3 DNA reads TGTGCCAGCAGCCACAGACAGGGGTTTAACGAGCAGTACTTC.

The rearrangement links TRBV2 to TRBJ2-4; D ambiguous. The V gene lost 7 bases and the J gene lost 8 bases, with 12 bases spanning the gap. The germline CDR1 and CDR2 sequences are SNHLY and FYNNEI. The CDR3 spans 12 residues. CDR3 coding DNA: TGTGCCAGCACGACCCGCTGGGACATTCAGTACTTC. This translates into CASTTRWDIQYF.

This clone was seen only a few times. The V gene is TRBV28, the J gene TRBJ1-4; TRBD1 agrees at 7 bases. V was pared by 2 bases and J by 5 bases, with 5 bases of the junction left unmatched. Germline V gene sequence: CDR1 MDHEN, CDR2 SYDVKM. The CDR3 is made up of 15 amino acids. The CDR3 loop is CASSLREGANEKLFF. The CDR3 DNA reads as TGTGCCAGCAGTTTACGGGAGGGGGCGAATGAAAAACTGTTTTTT.

This clone was counted once. This sequence joins TRBV30 and TRBJ2-1; D is ambiguous. Trimming removed 2 bases at V and 4 bases at J, with 6 bases between. CDR3 length equals 12 residues. Per germline, CDR1 GTSNPN and CDR2 SVGIG (reference sequence). Here the CDR3 DNA reads TGTGCCTGGAGTAACGTATACAATGAGCAGTTCTTC. Translated: CAWSNVYNEQFF. The variable domain in full, with the rest retrieved from reference TRBV30 and TRBJ2-1, is SQTIHQWPATLVQPVGSPLSLECTVEGTSNPNLYWYRQAAGRGLQLLFYSVGIGQISSEVPQNLSASRPQDRQFILSSKKLLLSDSGFYLCAWSNVYNEQFFGPGTRLTVL.

The genes are TRBV15 and TRBJ1-2, with no clear D. CDR3 size: 17 residues. V lost 0 bases and J 4 bases, leaving 18 bases between the germline ends. Germline loops: CDR1 LNHNV, CDR2 YYDKDF (reference sequence). CDR3 residues: CATSRDSPPRTPYGYTF. For the CDR3, the DNA is TGTGCCACCAGCAGAGATTCCCCGCCTCGAACCCCCTATGGCTACACCTTC.